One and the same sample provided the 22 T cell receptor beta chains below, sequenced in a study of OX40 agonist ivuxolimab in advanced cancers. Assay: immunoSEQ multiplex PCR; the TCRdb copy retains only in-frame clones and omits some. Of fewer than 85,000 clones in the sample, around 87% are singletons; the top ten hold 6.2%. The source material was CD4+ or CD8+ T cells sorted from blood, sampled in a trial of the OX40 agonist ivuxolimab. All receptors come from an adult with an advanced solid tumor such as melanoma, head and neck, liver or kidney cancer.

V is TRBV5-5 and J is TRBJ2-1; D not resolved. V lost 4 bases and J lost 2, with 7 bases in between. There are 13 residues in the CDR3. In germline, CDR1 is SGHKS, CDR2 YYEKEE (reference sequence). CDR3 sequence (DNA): TGTGCCAGCAGCCCGGGCCCCTACAATGAGCAGTTCTTC. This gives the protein CASSPGPYNEQFF.

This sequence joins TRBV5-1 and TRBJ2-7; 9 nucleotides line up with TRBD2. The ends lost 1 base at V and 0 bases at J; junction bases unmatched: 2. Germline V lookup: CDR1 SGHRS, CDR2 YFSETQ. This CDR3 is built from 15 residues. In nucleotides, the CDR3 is TGCGCCAGCAGCTTGACTAGCGGGTTCTCCTACGAGCAGTACTTC. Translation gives CASSLTSGFSYEQYF.

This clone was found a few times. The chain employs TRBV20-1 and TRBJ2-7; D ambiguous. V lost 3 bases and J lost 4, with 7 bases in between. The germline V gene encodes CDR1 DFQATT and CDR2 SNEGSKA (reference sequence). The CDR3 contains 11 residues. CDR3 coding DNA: TGCAGTGCTAGTCTTGTATACGAGCAGTACTTC. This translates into CSASLVYEQYF.

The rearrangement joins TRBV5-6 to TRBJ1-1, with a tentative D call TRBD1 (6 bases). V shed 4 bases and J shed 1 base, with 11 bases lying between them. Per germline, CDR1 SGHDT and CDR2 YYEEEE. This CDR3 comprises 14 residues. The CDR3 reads CASSPGTPNTEAFF. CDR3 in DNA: TGTGCCAGCAGCCCCGGGACACCGAACACTGAAGCTTTCTTT.

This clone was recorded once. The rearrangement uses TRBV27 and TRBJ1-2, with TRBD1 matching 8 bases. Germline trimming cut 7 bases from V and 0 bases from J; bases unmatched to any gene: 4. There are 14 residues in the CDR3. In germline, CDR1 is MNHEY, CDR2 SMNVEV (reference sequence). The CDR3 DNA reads TGTGCCAGCACCCTGACAGGGGCTAACTATGGCTACACCTTC. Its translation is CASTLTGANYGYTF.

CDR3 coding DNA: TGTGCTAGTGGTTTGGGCGTGGGGTCTGGTAGTGGTGAGCAGTTCTTC. It yields the protein CASGLGVGSGSGEQFF. V is TRBV12-5 and J is TRBJ2-1; D ambiguous. This CDR3 has 16 residues. The germline V gene encodes CDR1 LGHNT and CDR2 FRNRAP. Trimming cost V 1 base and J 9 bases, with 19 bases left between them.

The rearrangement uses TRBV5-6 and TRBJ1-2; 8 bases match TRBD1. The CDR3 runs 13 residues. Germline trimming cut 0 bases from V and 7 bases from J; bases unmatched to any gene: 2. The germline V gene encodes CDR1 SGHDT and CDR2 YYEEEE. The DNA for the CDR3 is TGTGCCAGCAGCTTGGGACAGGGGATTGGCTACACCTTC. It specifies CASSLGQGIGYTF.

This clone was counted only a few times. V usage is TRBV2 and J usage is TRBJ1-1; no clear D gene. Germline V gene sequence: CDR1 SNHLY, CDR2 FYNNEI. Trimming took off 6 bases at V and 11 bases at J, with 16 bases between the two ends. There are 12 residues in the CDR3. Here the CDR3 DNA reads TGTGCCAGCAGCGCAACCAGCCTCGGGGCTTTCTTT. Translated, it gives CASSATSLGAFF.

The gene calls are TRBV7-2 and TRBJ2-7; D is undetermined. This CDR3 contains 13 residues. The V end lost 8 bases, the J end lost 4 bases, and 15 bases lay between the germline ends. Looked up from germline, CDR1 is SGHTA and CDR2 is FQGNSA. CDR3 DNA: TGTGCCAGCGGCTCCCCTCTCAGGTACGAGCAGTACTTC. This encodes CASGSPLRYEQYF.

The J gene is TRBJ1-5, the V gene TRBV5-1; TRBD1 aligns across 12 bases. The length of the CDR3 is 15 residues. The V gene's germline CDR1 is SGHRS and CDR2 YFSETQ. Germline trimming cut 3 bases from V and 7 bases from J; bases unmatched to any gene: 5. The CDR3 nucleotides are TGCGCCAGCAGCTCGGGACAGGGGGCTGGGCAGCCCCAGCATTTT. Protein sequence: CASSSGQGAGQPQHF. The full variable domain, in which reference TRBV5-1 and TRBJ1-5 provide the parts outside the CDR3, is KAGVTQTPRYLIKTRGQQVTLSCSPISGHRSVSWYQQTPGQGLQFLFEYFSETQRNKGNFPGRFSGRQFSNSRSEMNVSTLELGDSALYLCASSSGQGAGQPQHFGDGTRLSIL.

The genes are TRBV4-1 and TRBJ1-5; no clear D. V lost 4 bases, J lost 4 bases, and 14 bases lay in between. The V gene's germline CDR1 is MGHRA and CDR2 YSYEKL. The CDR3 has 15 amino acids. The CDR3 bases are TGCGCCAGCAGCCCGGATGGCCTACAGAATCAGCCCCAGCATTTT. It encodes CASSPDGLQNQPQHF.

As DNA, the CDR3 is TGTGCCAGCAGCGTAACCGGGACACTTTACAATGAGCAGTTCTTC. This encodes CASSVTGTLYNEQFF. The chain carries TRBV9 and TRBJ2-1; D might be TRBD1 (6 bases). The CDR3 spans 15 residues. CDR1 and CDR2 from the germline V gene are SGDLS and YYNGEE. With 1 base removed from V and 4 bases from J, the gap between germline ends came to 12 bases.

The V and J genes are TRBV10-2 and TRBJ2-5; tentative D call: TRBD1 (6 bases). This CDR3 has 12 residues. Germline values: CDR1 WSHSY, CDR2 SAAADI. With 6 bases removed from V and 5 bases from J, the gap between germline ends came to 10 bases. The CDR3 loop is CASSTGKETQYF. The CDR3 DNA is TGCGCCAGCAGCACAGGGAAGGAGACCCAGTACTTC.

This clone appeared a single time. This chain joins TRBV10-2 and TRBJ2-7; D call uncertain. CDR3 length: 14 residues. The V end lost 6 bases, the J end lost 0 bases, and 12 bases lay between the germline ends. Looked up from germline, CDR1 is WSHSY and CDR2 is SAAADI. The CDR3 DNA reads TGCGCCAGCAGCACCATCTCCCGCTCCTACGAGCAGTACTTC. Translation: CASSTISRSYEQYF.

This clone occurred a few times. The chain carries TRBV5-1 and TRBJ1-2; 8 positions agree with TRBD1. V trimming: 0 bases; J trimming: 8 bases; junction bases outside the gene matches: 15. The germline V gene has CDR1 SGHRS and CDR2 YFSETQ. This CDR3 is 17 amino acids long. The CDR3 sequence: CASSLAGTGGGGPGYTF. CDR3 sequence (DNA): TGCGCCAGCAGCTTGGCCGGGACAGGCGGAGGGGGACCGGGCTACACCTTC.

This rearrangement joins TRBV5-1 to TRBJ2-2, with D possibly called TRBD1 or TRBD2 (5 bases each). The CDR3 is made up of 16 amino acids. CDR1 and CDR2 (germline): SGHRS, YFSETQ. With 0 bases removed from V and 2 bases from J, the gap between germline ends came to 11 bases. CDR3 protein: CASSLEGTENTGELFF. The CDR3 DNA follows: TGCGCCAGCAGCTTGGAAGGGACGGAAAACACCGGGGAGCTGTTTTTT.

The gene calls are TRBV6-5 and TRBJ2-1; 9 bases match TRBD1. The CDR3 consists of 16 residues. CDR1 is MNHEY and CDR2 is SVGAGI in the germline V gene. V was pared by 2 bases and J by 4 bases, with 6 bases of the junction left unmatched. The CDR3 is CASSYVKGQGYNEQFF. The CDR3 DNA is TGTGCCAGCAGTTACGTAAAAGGACAGGGGTACAATGAGCAGTTCTTC.

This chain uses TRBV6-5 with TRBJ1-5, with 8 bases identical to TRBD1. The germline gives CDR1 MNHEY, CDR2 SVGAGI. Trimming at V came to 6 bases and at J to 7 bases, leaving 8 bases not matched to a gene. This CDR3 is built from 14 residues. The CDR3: CASSRTGLTQPQHF. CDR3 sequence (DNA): TGTGCCAGCAGCAGGACAGGGTTGACACAGCCCCAGCATTTT.

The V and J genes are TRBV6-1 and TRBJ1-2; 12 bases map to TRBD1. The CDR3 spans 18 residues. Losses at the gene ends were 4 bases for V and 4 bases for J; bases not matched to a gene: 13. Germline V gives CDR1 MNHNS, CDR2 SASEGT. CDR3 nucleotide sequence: TGTGCCAGCAGTGCCGCGAGGGGACAGGGGGCAGGCAGCTATGGCTACACCTTC. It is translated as CASSAARGQGAGSYGYTF.

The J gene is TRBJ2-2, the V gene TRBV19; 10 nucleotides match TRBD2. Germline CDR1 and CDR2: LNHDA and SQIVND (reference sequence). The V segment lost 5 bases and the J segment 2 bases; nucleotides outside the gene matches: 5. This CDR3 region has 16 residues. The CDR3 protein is CASSRLAGVNTGELFF. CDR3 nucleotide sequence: TGTGCCAGTAGTCGGCTAGCGGGAGTAAACACCGGGGAGCTGTTTTTT. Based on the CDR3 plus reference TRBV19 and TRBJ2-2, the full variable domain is DGGITQSPKYLFRKEGQNVTLSCEQNLNHDAMYWYRQDPGQGLRLIYYSQIVNDFQKGDIAEGYSVSREKKESFPLTVTSAQKNPTAFYLCASSRLAGVNTGELFFGEGSRLTVL.

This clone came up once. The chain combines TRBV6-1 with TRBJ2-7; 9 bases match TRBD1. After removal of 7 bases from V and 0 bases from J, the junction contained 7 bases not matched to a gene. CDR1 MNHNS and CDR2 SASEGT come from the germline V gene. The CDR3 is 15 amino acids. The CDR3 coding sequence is TGTGCCAGCATAGGGGACAGGGTCTACTCCTACGAGCAGTACTTC. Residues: CASIGDRVYSYEQYF.

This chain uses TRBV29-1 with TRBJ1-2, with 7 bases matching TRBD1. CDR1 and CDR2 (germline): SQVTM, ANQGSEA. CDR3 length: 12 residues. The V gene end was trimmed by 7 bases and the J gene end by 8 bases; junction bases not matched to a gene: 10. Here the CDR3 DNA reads TGCAGCGGGGCGACAGGGACTGGGGGCTACACCTTC. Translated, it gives CSGATGTGGYTF.